Listed below are T cell receptor beta chains from one sample, sequenced in a study of cytomegalovirus exposure and HLA in healthy donors. Assay used: immunoSEQ multiplex PCR; TCRdb lists only in-frame clones, some missing. The repertoire holds around 130,000 clones, with about four fifths as singletons. Sequenced input: PBMCs. All receptors derive from a middle-aged woman in good health and CMV-seronegative. Each CDR3 is given with its conserved first and last residue. The D gene is left open where the match is weak. Size values are once, few and many counts, or a class for expanded clones, and some rows have none.

DNA,CDR3,V,size,J,D,length
TGTGCCAGCAGCAATAGGACAGGGCGAGAGCAGTACTTC,CASSNRTGREQYF,TRBV9,-,TRBJ2-7,TRBD1,13
TGTGCCAGTGGGGTTAGGCGGGGGGGCGGCCAGAGTACGCAGTATTTT,CASGVRRGGGQSTQYF,TRBV19,-,TRBJ2-3,TRBD2,16
TGTGCCAGTAGTACTACGACAGGGGCCGAAGCTTTCTTT,CASSTTTGAEAFF,TRBV19,-,TRBJ1-1,TRBD1,13
TGTGCCAGCAGAGGGGGTTTGGACACCGGGGAGCTGTTTTTT,CASRGGLDTGELFF,TRBV28,-,TRBJ2-2,-,14
TGTGCCAGCAGCGGTGGACAGGGCTACGAGCAGTACTTC,CASSGGQGYEQYF,TRBV9,-,TRBJ2-7,TRBD1,13
TGTGCCAGCCAACAGGCGTTCGACTATGGCTACACCTTC,CASQQAFDYGYTF,TRBV6-1,once,TRBJ1-2,-,13
TGTGCCAGCAGTCGACGACTTGCAACTAATGAAAAACTGTTTTTT,CASSRRLATNEKLFF,TRBV28,-,TRBJ1-4,-,15
TGCGCCAGCAGCCCTATACTAGCGGGAGAAGAGACCCAGTACTTC,CASSPILAGEETQYF,TRBV4-1,-,TRBJ2-5,TRBD2,15
TGTGCCAGCAGCGTAGACCCCTCCGGGACTAGCGGGAGAGATACGCAGTATTTT,CASSVDPSGTSGRDTQYF,TRBV9,-,TRBJ2-3,TRBD2,18
TGTGCCAGTAGTATGGGGCAGGGGGTAGAGGCTAATGAAAAACTGTTTTTT,CASSMGQGVEANEKLFF,TRBV19,once,TRBJ1-4,TRBD1,17
TGTGCCAGCAGTTCGGACAGCCACTTTATAGATACGCAGTATTTT,CASSSDSHFIDTQYF,TRBV27,-,TRBJ2-3,-,15
TGTGCCAGCAGCTTTCCGGGACAGGGCTCCCACGAGCAGTACTTC,CASSFPGQGSHEQYF,TRBV7-8,-,TRBJ2-7,TRBD1,15
TGTGCCAGCAGGAACCCGACAGGGGGATATAGCAATCAGCCCCAGCATTTT,CASRNPTGGYSNQPQHF,TRBV28,-,TRBJ1-5,TRBD1,17
TGCAGCGTTGGGGACAGGGCCCCAGAGACCCAGTACTTC,CSVGDRAPETQYF,TRBV29-1,-,TRBJ2-5,TRBD1,13
TGCGCCAGCAGCCAAGATTCAGCGGGGGGCCGAGATACGCAGTATTTT,CASSQDSAGGRDTQYF,TRBV4-3,-,TRBJ2-3,TRBD2,16
TGTGCCAGCAGTGACGGGACAGGAGAAGCTTTCTTT,CASSDGTGEAFF,TRBV9,-,TRBJ1-1,TRBD1,12
TGTGCCAGCAGCTTAAGTACAGGGCCTAATGAAAAACTGTTTTTT,CASSLSTGPNEKLFF,TRBV7-6,medium-sized,TRBJ1-4,-,15
TGTGCCAGCAGTCCGCCGGTCCAGGGGACTGAAGCTTTCTTT,CASSPPVQGTEAFF,TRBV7-9,-,TRBJ1-1,-,14
TGTGCCAGCAGCTTCCAGGCAGGCGCCAATCAGCCCCAGCATTTT,CASSFQAGANQPQHF,TRBV6-5,-,TRBJ1-5,-,15
TGTGCCAGCAGCTTGGGACAGGGAAGCACAGATACGCAGTATTTT,CASSLGQGSTDTQYF,TRBV11-1,-,TRBJ2-3,TRBD1,15
TGTGCCAGCAGTTCCCTACCGACTAGCTCCTACGAGCAGTACTTC,CASSSLPTSSYEQYF,TRBV28,-,TRBJ2-7,-,15
TGTGCCAGCAGTTTATCTACAGGTTTCCAAGAGACCCAGTACTTC,CASSLSTGFQETQYF,TRBV28,-,TRBJ2-5,-,15
TGTGCCAGTAGTTCCCCGGGAGGCGCGAGGACTGAAGCTTTCTTT,CASSSPGGARTEAFF,TRBV19,-,TRBJ1-1,-,15
TGTGCCAGCGCGAAGGGGGAGGGCTACACCTTC,CASAKGEGYTF,TRBV6-5,-,TRBJ1-2,-,11
TGTGCCATCAGTACTAGCGGGGGGGGAGATACGCAGTATTTT,CAISTSGGGDTQYF,TRBV10-3,-,TRBJ2-3,TRBD2,14
TGTGCCAGCCGAGGACAGGCCGGGGAAGGCCAGTACTTC,CASRGQAGEGQYF,TRBV2,-,TRBJ2-5,TRBD1,13
TGTGCCACCAGCAGAGAGGCACAGGATGAAAACACCATATATTTT,CATSREAQDENTIYF,TRBV15,-,TRBJ1-3,-,15
TGTGCCAGCAAGGAAACGGGAGGGCCCACCGGGGAGCTGTTTTTT,CASKETGGPTGELFF,TRBV2,-,TRBJ2-2,TRBD2,15
TGTGCCAGCAGTTACGGGACAGGGCAGTTCTTC,CASSYGTGQFF,TRBV6-5,once,TRBJ2-1,TRBD1,11
TGTGCCACCAGCAGAGATTGGGACAGGGCGAACACCGGGGAGCTGTTTTTT,CATSRDWDRANTGELFF,TRBV15,-,TRBJ2-2,TRBD1,17
TGTGCCAGCAGCCAAGATGGACTAGCGGGGGCCTACGAGCAGTACTTC,CASSQDGLAGAYEQYF,TRBV4-2,-,TRBJ2-7,TRBD2,16
TGTGCCAGCAGCGCAGCCGGGACAGGGGACTCCTACGAGCAGTACTTC,CASSAAGTGDSYEQYF,TRBV9,once,TRBJ2-7,TRBD1,16
TGTGCCAGCAGGGAGGGACAGGGGGGGTATGGCTACACCTTC,CASREGQGGYGYTF,TRBV2,-,TRBJ1-2,TRBD1,14
TGTGCCAGCGTGTCTAGGCGCACAGATACGCAGTATTTT,CASVSRRTDTQYF,TRBV6-6,-,TRBJ2-3,-,13
TGTGCCAGCACCAGGGACACTAGCTCTGGAAACACCATATATTTT,CASTRDTSSGNTIYF,TRBV2,-,TRBJ1-3,-,15
TGTGCCAGTAGTACGCTGCAGGGCTTAGGGGGCTACACCTTC,CASSTLQGLGGYTF,TRBV19,-,TRBJ1-2,-,14
TGTGCCAGCAGTTTTCGGGTTGCTGGTTCACCCCTCCACTTT,CASSFRVAGSPLHF,TRBV28,-,TRBJ1-6,-,14
TGCGCCAGCAGCTTGGAGACCGGGGGTAGGGCAGATACGCAGTATTTT,CASSLETGGRADTQYF,TRBV5-1,-,TRBJ2-3,-,16
TGTGCCAGCAGTCCAAACAGGGTAGAGACCCAGTACTTC,CASSPNRVETQYF,TRBV27,-,TRBJ2-5,-,13
TGCGCCAGCAGCCAATATAGCGACTACAATGAGCAGTTCTTC,CASSQYSDYNEQFF,TRBV4-1,once,TRBJ2-1,-,14
TGTGCCAGCAGGACATTGACAGGACCTCTAGATCCCCTCCACTTT,CASRTLTGPLDPLHF,TRBV6-6,-,TRBJ1-6,-,15